A selection of T cell receptor beta chains follows, all from one sample in a study of T cell responses to AZD1222 COVID-19 vaccine. The assay was immunoSEQ multiplex PCR, and TCRdb's table has in-frame clones only and misses some. The repertoire consists of tens of thousands of clones, with around 90% occurring once and the leading ten covering approximately 1.3%. The material was peripheral blood, obtained 28 days after the second AZD1222 dose. The receptors here all came from an adult who received the AZD1222 COVID-19 vaccine. CDR3s include the opening cysteine and the closing phenylalanine or tryptophan. The D gene is left open where the match is weak. Clone size is shown for a subset of rows, as once, few, many or a class of expanded clone.

clone size: NA
D gene: NA
V gene: TRBV7-9
CDR3 length: 14
J gene: TRBJ2-7
CDR3 protein: CASSPIVGGYEQYF
CDR3 DNA: TGTGCCAGCAGCCCCATAGTGGGCGGCTACGAGCAGTACTTC

clone size: NA
D gene: NA
V gene: TRBV7-9
CDR3 length: 14
J gene: TRBJ2-7
CDR3 protein: CASSLLTGPYEQYF
CDR3 DNA: TGTGCCAGCAGCTTACTTACAGGACCCTACGAGCAGTACTTC

clone size: few
D gene: TRBD1
V gene: TRBV7-8
CDR3 length: 14
J gene: TRBJ2-7
CDR3 protein: CASADRVYLGEQYF
CDR3 DNA: TGTGCCAGCGCAGACAGGGTGTATTTAGGCGAGCAGTACTTC

clone size: NA
D gene: NA
V gene: TRBV9
CDR3 length: 14
J gene: TRBJ2-1
CDR3 protein: CASSVSGQNNEQFF
CDR3 DNA: TGTGCCAGCAGCGTTTCCGGACAGAACAATGAGCAGTTCTTC

clone size: NA
D gene: NA
V gene: TRBV19
CDR3 length: 14
J gene: TRBJ2-5
CDR3 protein: CASSMRAAGETQYF
CDR3 DNA: TGTGCCAGTAGTATGAGGGCAGCGGGAGAGACCCAGTACTTC

clone size: NA
D gene: TRBD2
V gene: TRBV5-1
CDR3 length: 16
J gene: TRBJ2-3
CDR3 protein: CASSPGAGGRGDTQYF
CDR3 DNA: TGCGCCAGCAGCCCTGGGGCGGGAGGGCGTGGAGATACGCAGTATTTT

clone size: NA
D gene: TRBD1
V gene: TRBV7-2
CDR3 length: 13
J gene: TRBJ1-1
CDR3 protein: CASSFRQGGEAFF
CDR3 DNA: TGTGCCAGCAGCTTTCGACAGGGCGGTGAAGCTTTCTTT

clone size: NA
D gene: TRBD1
V gene: TRBV18
CDR3 length: 17
J gene: TRBJ2-2
CDR3 protein: CASLETQGALGTGELFF
CDR3 DNA: TGTGCCAGCTTGGAGACACAGGGGGCCTTGGGCACCGGGGAGCTGTTTTTT

clone size: NA
D gene: NA
V gene: TRBV5-1
CDR3 length: 16
J gene: TRBJ2-3
CDR3 protein: CASSRDTLTHIDTQYF
CDR3 DNA: TGCGCCAGCAGCCGAGACACTCTCACCCACATTGATACGCAGTATTTT

clone size: NA
D gene: NA
V gene: TRBV19
CDR3 length: 17
J gene: TRBJ1-2
CDR3 protein: CASSNLPGGEANYGYTF
CDR3 DNA: TGTGCCAGTAGTAACCTGCCGGGGGGGGAAGCTAACTATGGCTACACCTTC

clone size: NA
D gene: NA
V gene: TRBV10-1
CDR3 length: 14
J gene: TRBJ2-5
CDR3 protein: CASLIGGNQETQYF
CDR3 DNA: TGCGCCAGCCTAATAGGGGGGAACCAAGAGACCCAGTACTTC

clone size: NA
D gene: NA
V gene: TRBV25-1
CDR3 length: 15
J gene: TRBJ2-7
CDR3 protein: CASSQGGTLVYEQYF
CDR3 DNA: TGTGCCAGCAGTCAAGGCGGGACTCTGGTCTACGAGCAGTACTTC

clone size: NA
D gene: NA
V gene: TRBV11-1
CDR3 length: 13
J gene: TRBJ1-1
CDR3 protein: CASSLVFDTEAFF
CDR3 DNA: TGTGCCAGCAGCTTAGTATTTGACACTGAAGCTTTCTTT

clone size: NA
D gene: TRBD1
V gene: TRBV5-1
CDR3 length: 15
J gene: TRBJ1-2
CDR3 protein: CASSNPGQATSDYTF
CDR3 DNA: TGCGCCAGCAGCAACCCGGGACAGGCCACTTCTGACTACACCTTC

clone size: NA
D gene: NA
V gene: TRBV27
CDR3 length: 13
J gene: TRBJ1-1
CDR3 protein: CASRARMNTEAFF
CDR3 DNA: TGTGCCAGTCGTGCCCGGATGAACACTGAAGCTTTCTTT

clone size: NA
D gene: TRBD1
V gene: TRBV9
CDR3 length: 14
J gene: TRBJ2-7
CDR3 protein: CASSPRTGDYEQYF
CDR3 DNA: TGTGCCAGCAGCCCAAGGACAGGGGACTACGAGCAGTACTTC

clone size: NA
D gene: TRBD1
V gene: TRBV27
CDR3 length: 16
J gene: TRBJ1-4
CDR3 protein: CASSPDRAPTNEKLFF
CDR3 DNA: TGTGCCAGCAGTCCAGACAGGGCCCCAACTAATGAAAAACTGTTTTTT

clone size: NA
D gene: NA
V gene: TRBV11-2
CDR3 length: 15
J gene: TRBJ1-2
CDR3 protein: CASSLGFVPGYGYTF
CDR3 DNA: TGTGCCAGCAGCTTAGGTTTTGTCCCGGGCTATGGCTACACCTTC

clone size: few
D gene: NA
V gene: TRBV21-1
CDR3 length: 14
J gene: TRBJ2-1
CDR3 protein: CASSNEVPSHEQFF
CDR3 DNA: TGTGCCAGCAGCAATGAGGTGCCCTCCCATGAGCAGTTCTTC

clone size: NA
D gene: NA
V gene: TRBV7-9
CDR3 length: 13
J gene: TRBJ1-1
CDR3 protein: CASSLPGNTEAFF
CDR3 DNA: TGTGCCAGCAGCCTCCCCGGGAACACTGAAGCTTTCTTT

clone size: NA
D gene: NA
V gene: TRBV6-2/TRBV6-3
CDR3 length: 15
J gene: TRBJ2-5
CDR3 protein: CASSPLLQAGETQYF
CDR3 DNA: TGTGCCAGCAGCCCTCTTCTACAGGCCGGGGAGACCCAGTACTTC

clone size: NA
D gene: NA
V gene: TRBV7-3
CDR3 length: 14
J gene: TRBJ1-1
CDR3 protein: CASSSAQRSTEAFF
CDR3 DNA: TGTGCCAGCAGCTCGGCGCAGCGCAGCACTGAAGCTTTCTTT

clone size: NA
D gene: NA
V gene: TRBV19
CDR3 length: 14
J gene: TRBJ1-1
CDR3 protein: CASTEGTLGPEAFF
CDR3 DNA: TGTGCCAGTACCGAGGGGACCCTGGGCCCTGAAGCTTTCTTT

clone size: NA
D gene: NA
V gene: TRBV19
CDR3 length: 15
J gene: TRBJ1-1
CDR3 protein: CASSGGKEMNTEAFF
CDR3 DNA: TGTGCCAGTAGTGGGGGAAAAGAAATGAACACTGAAGCTTTCTTT

clone size: NA
D gene: TRBD1
V gene: TRBV30
CDR3 length: 14
J gene: TRBJ1-4
CDR3 protein: CAWAGGLPNEKLFF
CDR3 DNA: TGTGCCTGGGCAGGGGGCCTTCCTAATGAAAAACTGTTTTTT

clone size: NA
D gene: TRBD2
V gene: TRBV6-5
CDR3 length: 15
J gene: TRBJ2-3
CDR3 protein: CASILSGSSPDTQYF
CDR3 DNA: TGTGCCAGCATCCTAAGCGGGAGTTCCCCAGATACGCAGTATTTT

clone size: NA
D gene: TRBD1
V gene: TRBV12-3/TRBV12-4
CDR3 length: 12
J gene: TRBJ1-5
CDR3 protein: CASSETGTTQHF
CDR3 DNA: TGTGCCAGCAGTGAGACAGGGACAACCCAGCATTTT

clone size: few
D gene: NA
V gene: TRBV19
CDR3 length: 12
J gene: TRBJ1-1
CDR3 protein: CASSPTGGVAFF
CDR3 DNA: TGTGCCAGTAGTCCCACGGGGGGGGTAGCTTTCTTT

clone size: once
D gene: NA
V gene: TRBV3-1/TRBV3-2
CDR3 length: 14
J gene: TRBJ2-5
CDR3 protein: CASSQSGVRETQYF
CDR3 DNA: TGTGCCAGCAGCCAATCGGGAGTTCGAGAGACCCAGTACTTC

clone size: once
D gene: NA
V gene: TRBV18
CDR3 length: 15
J gene: TRBJ1-3
CDR3 protein: CASSPQSRGGNTIYF
CDR3 DNA: TGTGCCAGCTCACCACAGTCGAGAGGAGGAAACACCATATATTTT

clone size: NA
D gene: NA
V gene: TRBV29-1
CDR3 length: 15
J gene: TRBJ2-3
CDR3 protein: CSANTGPGSTDTQYF
CDR3 DNA: TGCAGCGCAAATACAGGGCCTGGGAGCACAGATACGCAGTATTTT

clone size: NA
D gene: NA
V gene: TRBV18
CDR3 length: 15
J gene: TRBJ1-5
CDR3 protein: CASSPAWGLNQPQHF
CDR3 DNA: TGTGCCAGCTCACCGGCTTGGGGTCTGAATCAGCCCCAGCATTTT

clone size: NA
D gene: NA
V gene: TRBV2
CDR3 length: 13
J gene: TRBJ1-5
CDR3 protein: CASTRYSNQPQHF
CDR3 DNA: TGTGCCAGCACGAGGTATAGCAATCAGCCCCAGCATTTT

clone size: once
D gene: TRBD1
V gene: TRBV7-2
CDR3 length: 15
J gene: TRBJ2-7
CDR3 protein: CASSYTGTGSYEQYF
CDR3 DNA: TGTGCCAGCAGCTACACCGGGACAGGGTCCTACGAGCAGTACTTC

clone size: NA
D gene: NA
V gene: TRBV19
CDR3 length: 15
J gene: TRBJ1-5
CDR3 protein: CASSIMGNPNQPQHF
CDR3 DNA: TGTGCCAGTAGTATTATGGGTAATCCCAATCAGCCCCAGCATTTT

clone size: NA
D gene: TRBD2
V gene: TRBV3-1/TRBV3-2
CDR3 length: 16
J gene: TRBJ2-5
CDR3 protein: CASSQVTGLGGETQYF
CDR3 DNA: TGTGCCAGCAGCCAAGTAACAGGACTGGGAGGGGAGACCCAGTACTTC

clone size: NA
D gene: TRBD2
V gene: TRBV5-1
CDR3 length: 15
J gene: TRBJ2-1
CDR3 protein: CASSLAAGGPGEQFF
CDR3 DNA: TGCGCCAGCAGCTTGGCAGCGGGAGGGCCAGGGGAGCAGTTCTTC

clone size: NA
D gene: NA
V gene: TRBV3-1/TRBV3-2
CDR3 length: 15
J gene: TRBJ1-1
CDR3 protein: CASSQNWGGLTEAFF
CDR3 DNA: TGTGCCAGCAGCCAAAATTGGGGGGGCCTCACTGAAGCTTTCTTT

clone size: NA
D gene: TRBD1
V gene: TRBV19
CDR3 length: 17
J gene: TRBJ1-1
CDR3 protein: CASSTRTGASRDTEAFF
CDR3 DNA: TGTGCCAGTAGTACCCGGACAGGGGCCTCGAGGGACACTGAAGCTTTCTTT

clone size: NA
D gene: TRBD1
V gene: TRBV19
CDR3 length: 13
J gene: TRBJ1-2
CDR3 protein: CASSTYRGDGYTF
CDR3 DNA: TGTGCCAGTAGTACCTACAGGGGTGATGGCTACACCTTC

clone size: few
D gene: TRBD1
V gene: TRBV3-1/TRBV3-2
CDR3 length: 17
J gene: TRBJ2-2
CDR3 protein: CASSLRGGTGGTGELFF
CDR3 DNA: TGTGCCAGCAGCCTTAGAGGGGGGACAGGGGGCACCGGGGAGCTGTTTTTT

clone size: NA
D gene: NA
V gene: TRBV30
CDR3 length: 13
J gene: TRBJ1-4
CDR3 protein: CAWSELTGEKLFF
CDR3 DNA: TGTGCCTGGAGTGAGCTGACGGGAGAAAAACTGTTTTTT

clone size: once
D gene: NA
V gene: TRBV4-2
CDR3 length: 12
J gene: TRBJ2-5
CDR3 protein: CASGTATETQYF
CDR3 DNA: TGTGCCAGCGGGACCGCTACCGAGACCCAGTACTTC